The present T cell receptor beta chain was sequenced within a study of blood T cell repertoires in COVID-19. This CDR3 comprises 14 residues. Trimming removed 5 bases from V and 4 bases from J, with 12 bases in between. Per the germline V gene, CDR1 is LGHNT and CDR2 is FRNRAP. Clones were read by immunoSEQ multiplex PCR, and TCRdb kept only the in-frame ones, dropping some. The sample consists of some 150,000 clones, about 91% of them appearing once. Sequencing input: peripheral blood. The TCR originated in a woman aged 55-69 years who had recovered from COVID-19. The J gene is TRBJ2-1, the V gene TRBV12-5, with D tentatively TRBD2 (6 bases). This CDR3 reads CASGPGDFYNEQFF. DNA of the CDR3: TGTGCTAGTGGTCCGGGGGACTTTTACAATGAGCAGTTCTTC.